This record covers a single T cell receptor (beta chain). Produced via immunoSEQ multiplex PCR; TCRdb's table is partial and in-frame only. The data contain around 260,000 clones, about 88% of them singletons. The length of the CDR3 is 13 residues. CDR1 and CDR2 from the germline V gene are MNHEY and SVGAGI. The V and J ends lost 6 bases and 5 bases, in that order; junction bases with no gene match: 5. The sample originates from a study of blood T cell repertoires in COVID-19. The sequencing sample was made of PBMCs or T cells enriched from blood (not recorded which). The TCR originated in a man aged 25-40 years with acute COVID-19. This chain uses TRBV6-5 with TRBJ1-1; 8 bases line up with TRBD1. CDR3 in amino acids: CASSSTGGTEAFF. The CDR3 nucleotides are TGTGCCAGCAGCAGCACAGGGGGGACTGAAGCTTTCTTT.